These 22 T cell receptor beta chains were all obtained from the same sample, sequenced in a study of molecular identifiers for immune sequencing clone quantification. In TCRdb, the PCR reads were re-called with MiXCR into one record per CDR3 protein. The sample records some 100,000 distinct CDR3 sequences, over 30% being singletons. Sequencing used naive CD8+ T cells from blood, with Jurkat cell RNA spiked in. Subset given: FACS-sorted CD8+CD4-CCR7+CD45RA+ naive T cells. The receptors were gathered from a human donor in good health. Some libraries in this study had Jurkat cell RNA spiked in.

This clonotype has at least ten counts. The rearrangement joins TRBV4-1 to TRBJ1-5; possible D gene TRBD1, 6 bases. The V end was cut by 0 bases, the J end by 5 bases, with 11 bases between. This CDR3 region has 15 residues. CDR1 and CDR2 from the germline V gene are MGHRA and YSYEKL. The CDR3 DNA sequence: TGCGCCAGCAGCCAAGACTCAGGGGACTATCAGCCCCAGCATTTT. Protein sequence: CASSQDSGDYQPQHF.

This clonotype was seen more than once but under ten times. The J gene is TRBJ1-1, the V gene TRBV12-3 or TRBV12-4; no clear D. This CDR3 contains 13 residues. V was shortened by 3 bases and J by 0 bases, with 5 bases between the two germline ends. This chain's CDR3 is CASSFGMNTEAFF. CDR3 nucleotides: TGTGCCAGCAGTTTTGGGATGAACACTGAAGCTTTCTTT.

Note on this clonotype: A clone one base away is much larger, so this may be a read error. The J gene is TRBJ1-6, the V gene TRBV6-5; D call uncertain. CDR1 and CDR2 (germline): MNHEY, SVGAGI. V dropped 0 bases and J dropped 9 bases, with 9 bases sitting between them. The CDR3 totals 14 residues. The CDR3 DNA follows: TGTGCCAGCAGTTACTCGGGAGATATTTCACCCCTCCACTTT. Its translation: CASSYSGDISPLHF.

This clonotype showed up many times. The chain links TRBV14 to TRBJ2-5; D remains unclear. The germline V and J ends were trimmed by 5 bases and 4 bases, with 11 bases remaining between them. Germline CDR1 SGHDN, CDR2 FVKESK. CDR3 size: 13 residues. The CDR3 bases are TGTGCCAGCAGCTGGTGGGCCGGAGAGACCCAGTACTTC. As protein: CASSWWAGETQYF.

This clonotype has more than one count but fewer than ten. V gene TRBV10-2 combines with J gene TRBJ2-7, with TRBD2 matching 7 bases. CDR3 length: 15 residues. Germline assignment: CDR1 WSHSY and CDR2 SAAADI. V lost 1 base to trimming and J lost 5 bases; unmatched junction nucleotides: 8. The CDR3 is CASSEWWEGRDEQYF. CDR3 DNA: TGCGCCAGCAGTGAGTGGTGGGAGGGCCGAGACGAGCAGTACTTC.

This clonotype was recorded once. The chain carries TRBV4-3 and TRBJ2-7, with 10 bases fitting TRBD1. Germline trimming cut 4 bases from V and 2 bases from J; bases unmatched to any gene: 2. Germline V CDR1 and CDR2: LGHNA, YSLEER. CDR3 size: 14 residues. In nucleotides, the CDR3 is TGCGCCAGCAGCCGCGGGACAGGGGCCTACGAGCAGTACTTC. Residues: CASSRGTGAYEQYF.

In its sample, this clonotype was seen many times. At one boundary the junction diverges from the germline segment, which might be a read error. The chain links TRBV5-3 to TRBJ2-3; TRBD2 agrees at 10 bases. TRBV5-3 is an open reading frame, and its role is uncertain. The CDR3 has 18 residues. CDR3 bases: TGTGCCAGCAGCTTGGCTATACTAGCGGGAAATCCCACAGATACGCAGTATTTT. It yields the protein CASSLAILAGNPTDTQYF.

V gene TRBV15 combines with J gene TRBJ2-7; 8 bases line up with TRBD1. The junction had 10 bases not matched to a gene; V was cut back by 4 bases and J by 2 bases. The CDR3 is 16 amino acids. Germline V CDR1 and CDR2: LNHNV, YYDKDF (reference sequence). In nucleotides, the CDR3 is TGTGCCACCAGCACTGGACAGGGCGGCAACCCCTACGAGCAGTACTTC. Residues: CATSTGQGGNPYEQYF. Supplemented by reference TRBV15 and TRBJ2-7, the full variable domain reads DAMVIQNPRYQVTQFGKPVTLSCSQTLNHNVMYWYQQKSSQAPKLLFHYYDKDFNNEADTPDNFQSRRPNTSFCFLDIRSPGLGDTAMYLCATSTGQGGNPYEQYFGPGTRLTVT.

The gene calls are TRBV18 and TRBJ2-7; 7 bases map to TRBD1. The germline V gene has CDR1 KGHSH and CDR2 LQKENI. This CDR3 contains 13 residues. Trimming at V came to 3 bases and at J to 3 bases, leaving 2 bases not matched to a gene. CDR3 sequence reads: CASSPGQIYEQYF. In DNA form, the CDR3 reads TGTGCCAGCTCACCGGGACAGATCTACGAGCAGTACTTC.

This chain links TRBV9 with TRBJ2-7; weak D call: TRBD1 (5 bases). The CDR3 loop spans 15 amino acids. Germline-derived CDR1 and CDR2 are SGDLS and YYNGEE. Trimming pared 2 bases from V and 6 bases from J, leaving 18 bases between. CDR3 in amino acids: CASSVDGGQGGEQYF. The CDR3 DNA reads as TGTGCCAGCAGCGTCGACGGTGGGCAGGGTGGCGAGCAGTACTTC.

CDR3 coding DNA: TGTGCCAGCGCCTCCCGGGAGGGGCCGACCCCGGGCCAGAACACTGAAGCTTTCTTT. Translation gives CASASREGPTPGQNTEAFF. This chain joins TRBV28 and TRBJ1-1; D possibly corresponds to TRBD1 (5 bases). V lost 8 bases to trimming and J lost 1 base, with 29 bases between them. Per germline, CDR1 MDHEN and CDR2 SYDVKM. CDR3 length: 19 amino acids.

This chain joins TRBV6-1 and TRBJ2-2; 9 bases fit TRBD2. V was pared by 7 bases and J by 4 bases, with 7 bases of the junction left unmatched. This CDR3 region has 15 residues. The germline CDR1 and CDR2 sequences are MNHNS and SASEGT. CDR3 residues: CASNPGTSLTGELFF. In nucleotides, the CDR3 is TGTGCCAGCAACCCCGGGACTAGCCTCACCGGGGAGCTGTTTTTT.

In this sample, this clonotype turned up many times. This chain uses TRBV7-9 with TRBJ1-1; no clear D gene. The CDR3 totals 16 residues. Germline V gene data show CDR1 as SEHNR and CDR2 as FQNEAQ (reference sequence). V was clipped by 2 bases and J by 6 bases, with 19 bases between them. The DNA of the CDR3 is TGTGCCAGCAGCTTAAATGCCGCAATATTAAGGTCTGAAGCTTTCTTT. It encodes CASSLNAAILRSEAFF.

The chain carries TRBV29-1 and TRBJ2-2; 7 bases match TRBD2. V was pared by 0 bases and J by 5 bases, with 3 bases of the junction left unmatched. Germline V gene lookup returns CDR1 SQVTM and CDR2 ANQGSEA. The CDR3 covers 14 residues. CDR3 coding DNA: TGCAGCGTTGAAGAGGGCGGGAGAACCGGGGAGCTGTTTTTT. It codes for CSVEEGGRTGELFF.

This sequence joins TRBV10-3 and TRBJ2-7; 11 bases are shared with TRBD2. From germline, CDR1 is ENHRY and CDR2 SYGVKD. This CDR3 spans 12 amino acids. The V gene end was trimmed by 7 bases and the J gene end by 7 bases; junction bases not matched to a gene: 3. CDR3 residues: CAIMASGREQYF. The CDR3 bases are TGTGCCATCATGGCTAGCGGGAGGGAGCAGTACTTC.

V is TRBV19 and J is TRBJ1-5, with 10 bases matching TRBD1. This CDR3 has 16 amino acids. Germline loops: CDR1 LNHDA, CDR2 SQIVND (reference sequence). After removal of 3 bases from V and 2 bases from J, the junction contained 4 bases not matched to a gene. The CDR3 region has the DNA TGTGCCAGTAGTATCGGGGACAGGGGACGCAATCAGCCCCAGCATTTT. As protein: CASSIGDRGRNQPQHF.

The sample holds many counts of this clonotype. V is TRBV5-1 and J is TRBJ2-7; weak D call: TRBD1 (5 bases). The CDR3 is 15 residues long. The germline V gene encodes CDR1 SGHRS and CDR2 YFSETQ. Trimming cost V 7 bases and J 1 base, with 18 bases left between them. Here the CDR3 DNA reads TGCGCCAGCCACCCGGTCCAGGGATCTTCCTACGAGCAGTACTTC. Protein product: CASHPVQGSSYEQYF.

This clonotype showed up just a few times. This sequence joins TRBV19 and TRBJ1-5, with a tentative D call TRBD1 (6 bases). The germline V and J ends were trimmed by 5 bases and 3 bases, with 20 bases remaining between them. The CDR3 covers 17 residues. Per the germline V gene, CDR1 is LNHDA and CDR2 is SQIVND (reference sequence). The CDR3 sequence is CASSWPDSDRYNQPQHF. CDR3 coding DNA: TGTGCCAGTAGTTGGCCTGATTCAGACAGGTACAATCAGCCCCAGCATTTT. Looking up the rest from reference TRBV19 and TRBJ1-5 gives the full variable domain: DGGITQSPKYLFRKEGQNVTLSCEQNLNHDAMYWYRQDPGQGLRLIYYSQIVNDFQKGDIAEGYSVSREKKESFPLTVTSAQKNPTAFYLCASSWPDSDRYNQPQHFGDGTRLSIL.

The J gene is TRBJ1-1, the V gene TRBV5-6, with D perhaps TRBD1 (6 bases). This CDR3 region has 15 residues. Germline values: CDR1 SGHDT, CDR2 YYEEEE. Trimming stripped 1 base from V and 1 base from J, with 11 bases between. The CDR3 is CASSLPGQKNTEAFF. CDR3 coding DNA: TGTGCCAGCAGCTTGCCCGGACAGAAGAACACTGAAGCTTTCTTT.

V gene TRBV27 combines with J gene TRBJ2-3; 8 bases are a match to TRBD2. J was trimmed by 2 bases and V by 8 bases; bases with no gene match: 6. CDR1 is MNHEY, CDR2 SMNVEV, per germline (reference sequence). The CDR3 covers 14 residues. The CDR3 reads CASAGGLVTDTQYF. The CDR3 DNA follows: TGTGCCAGCGCTGGGGGACTAGTCACAGATACGCAGTATTTT.

This clonotype occurred once. This may come from a read error, since a much larger clone is one base off. The missing conserved phenylalanine or tryptophan at the end of this CDR3 makes a read error likely. The rearrangement uses TRBV7-8 and TRBJ2-5, with a possible D match to TRBD1 (6 bases). Per the germline V gene, CDR1 is SGHVS and CDR2 is FQNEAQ. The CDR3 consists of 13 residues. V lost 4 bases and J lost 2, with 8 bases in between. The CDR3 reads CASSSGTQETQYY. CDR3 DNA sequence: TGTGCCAGCAGCTCCGGGACACAAGAGACCCAGTACTAC.

To note about this clonotype: One end of the junction fails to match germline, which may point to a read error. V usage is TRBV9 and J usage is TRBJ2-6; the D is unclear. The germline V gene has CDR1 SGDLS and CDR2 YYNGEE. This CDR3 has 14 residues. The CDR3 protein is CACSASAGANVLTF. CDR3 sequence (DNA): TGTGCCTGCAGCGCGTCCGCGGGGGCCAACGTCCTGACTTTC.